The sample holds many counts of the clone carrying this T cell receptor (beta chain). Sequencing was performed with immunoSEQ multiplex PCR; in TCRdb, only in-frame clones are kept and a portion is missing. The sample lists over 70,000 clones, roughly 90% occurring once. This sample was included in a study of technical replicates of blood from a few donors. CDR3 size: 15 residues. Germline lookup yields CDR1 SNHLY and CDR2 FYNNEI. The V gene end was trimmed by 2 bases and the J gene end by 5 bases; junction bases not matched to a gene: 7. The sequencing input was PBMCs. This clonotype originated in a human donor in good health. Some clones in this sample may be carry-over from other donors' samples. This chain joins TRBV2 and TRBJ2-7; 9 nucleotides align to TRBD2. The CDR3 DNA is TGTGCCAGCAGTGAATTGGGACTAGCCCCCGACGAGCAGTACTTC. Protein product: CASSELGLAPDEQYF. Variable domain in full (rest from reference TRBV2 and TRBJ2-7): EPEVTQTPSHQVTQMGQEVILRCVPISNHLYFYWYRQILGQKVEFLVSFYNNEISEKSEIFDDQFSVERPDGSNFTLKIRSTKLEDSAMYFCASSELGLAPDEQYFGPGTRLTVT.